What follows are 10 T cell receptor beta chains derived from one specimen sequenced in a study of human T cells and chemical hapten exposure. MiXCR, run by TCRdb on the RACE reads, gives a single entry per CDR3 protein. The sample consists of about 69,000 distinct CDR3 sequences, 32% of them appearing once. Noted time point: patch test 1, 2 weeks after DPC sensitization. The sample's treatment: therapeutic diphenylcyclopropenone sensitization with weekly scalp DPC. Source: whole blood, taken in connection with sensitization to the hapten diphenylcyclopropenone (DPC). The receptors originated from a man aged 35-49 years with alopecia areata. Some clones in this sample may be carry-over from other donors' samples.

This clonotype was counted only a few times. The chain recombines TRBV11-2 with TRBJ2-1; TRBD1 matches at 8 bases. This CDR3 comprises 15 residues. V lost 4 bases, J lost 1 base, and 3 bases stayed unmatched. Germline CDR1 and CDR2: SGHAT and FQNNGV. DNA for the CDR3: TGTGCCAGCAGCTCCCAGGGGGCGTCCTACAATGAGCAGTTCTTC. It encodes CASSSQGASYNEQFF.

J is TRBJ1-5 and V is TRBV20-1, with D unclear. This CDR3 has 12 residues. Germline V gives CDR1 DFQATT, CDR2 SNEGSKA (reference sequence). The V gene lost 6 bases and the J gene lost 6 bases, with 12 bases spanning the gap. This chain's CDR3 is CSAGGGGQPQHF. Here the CDR3 DNA reads TGCAGTGCAGGAGGAGGTGGTCAGCCCCAGCATTTT.

CDR3 sequence reads: CASNLDSLNQPQHF. As DNA, the CDR3 is TGTGCCAGCAACCTAGACAGTTTAAATCAGCCCCAGCATTTT. The gene calls are TRBV28 and TRBJ1-5; the D gene is possibly TRBD1 (5 bases). From germline, CDR1 is MDHEN and CDR2 SYDVKM. The CDR3 loop spans 14 amino acids. Trimming pared 7 bases from V and 4 bases from J, leaving 14 bases between.

This chain connects TRBV28 to TRBJ2-7; 10 nucleotides align to TRBD1. Germline loops: CDR1 MDHEN, CDR2 SYDVKM. This CDR3 spans 15 amino acids. Trimming cost V 4 bases and J 3 bases; bases outside gene matches: 6. The chain's CDR3 is CASSSAWTGGYEQYF. The CDR3 DNA follows: TGTGCCAGCAGTTCGGCCTGGACAGGGGGCTACGAGCAGTACTTC.

V and J are TRBV5-1 and TRBJ2-4; no reliable D call. The germline CDR1 and CDR2 sequences are SGHRS and YFSETQ. V dropped 1 base and J dropped 0 bases, with 11 bases sitting between them. The CDR3 totals 16 residues. The CDR3 loop reads CASSLYHSEAKNIQYF. DNA of the CDR3: TGCGCCAGCAGCTTGTATCACAGTGAAGCCAAAAACATTCAGTACTTC.

The V gene is TRBV5-1, the J gene TRBJ1-3; no clear D gene. The CDR3 contains 12 residues. CDR1 is SGHRS, CDR2 YFSETQ, per germline. The V gene lost 3 bases and the J gene lost 3 bases, with 4 bases spanning the gap. The CDR3 region is CASSWDGNTIYF. The CDR3, as DNA: TGCGCCAGCAGCTGGGATGGAAACACCATATATTTT.

V gene TRBV19 combines with J gene TRBJ1-1; D not resolved. Germline CDR1 and CDR2: LNHDA and SQIVND (reference sequence). V lost 10 bases to trimming and J lost 1 base, with 10 bases between them. The CDR3 runs 12 residues. CDR3 coding DNA: TGTGCCACCACGAATGCGAACACTGAAGCTTTCTTT. Translating gives CATTNANTEAFF.

This rearrangement joins TRBV11-2 to TRBJ1-4; D is possibly TRBD1 (5 bases). The V end was cut by 4 bases, the J end by 5 bases, with 14 bases between. The germline V gene encodes CDR1 SGHAT and CDR2 FQNNGV. This CDR3 spans 15 amino acids. In DNA form, the CDR3 reads TGTGCCAGCAGCTCGAACCGGGACGCAAATGAAAAACTGTTTTTT. Its translation: CASSSNRDANEKLFF.

The chain carries TRBV12-3 or TRBV12-4 and TRBJ1-1, with a weak D call TRBD1 (6 bases). This CDR3 is 14 amino acids long. V was trimmed by 7 bases and J by 6 bases, leaving 18 bases between them. As DNA, the CDR3 is TGTGCCAGCACCATAGGAGGGGGGGATGCTGAAGCTTTCTTT. Amino acids: CASTIGGGDAEAFF.

The chain couples TRBV3-1 to TRBJ2-5, with D possibly TRBD2 on 6 matching bases. The V end lost 0 bases, the J end lost 2 bases, and 10 bases lay between the germline ends. CDR1 and CDR2 from the germline V gene are LGHDT and YNNKEL (reference sequence). The CDR3 spans 15 residues. CDR3 region: CASSQEGDSQETQYF. CDR3 sequence (DNA): TGTGCCAGCAGCCAAGAAGGGGACTCTCAAGAGACCCAGTACTTC.